This T cell receptor (beta chain) was retrieved from a study of shared clonotypes between healthy human individuals. Study-wide results and limits: Generally, naive subsets came out with larger estimated richness than memory subsets.

Of note for this clone: The antigen remains unidentified.

Everyone who donated was a Caucasian adult who lived in Nashville, Tennessee. Sequencing used immunoSEQ multiplex PCR; TCRdb keeps in-frame clones, though not all of them. The sample has roughly 660,000 clones, roughly 87% seen once; the top ten hold about 33%. This sequence was found in a man between 18 and 29 years old in good health. Some clones in this sample may be carry-over from other donors' samples. Specimen: memory CD8+ T cells from PBMCs. Noted subset: CD45RO+ cells pooled with CCR7-negative TemRA cells.

The CDR3 region is CASSLLLAGGSDTQYF. CDR3 sequence (DNA): TGTGCCAGCAGTTTACTCCTAGCGGGAGGGTCAGATACGCAGTATTTT. The chain uses TRBV27 and TRBJ2-3; 12 bases line up with TRBD2. The CDR3 covers 16 residues. V lost 2 bases and J lost 4; bases outside the gene matches: 4. Germline V lookup: CDR1 MNHEY, CDR2 SMNVEV (reference sequence).